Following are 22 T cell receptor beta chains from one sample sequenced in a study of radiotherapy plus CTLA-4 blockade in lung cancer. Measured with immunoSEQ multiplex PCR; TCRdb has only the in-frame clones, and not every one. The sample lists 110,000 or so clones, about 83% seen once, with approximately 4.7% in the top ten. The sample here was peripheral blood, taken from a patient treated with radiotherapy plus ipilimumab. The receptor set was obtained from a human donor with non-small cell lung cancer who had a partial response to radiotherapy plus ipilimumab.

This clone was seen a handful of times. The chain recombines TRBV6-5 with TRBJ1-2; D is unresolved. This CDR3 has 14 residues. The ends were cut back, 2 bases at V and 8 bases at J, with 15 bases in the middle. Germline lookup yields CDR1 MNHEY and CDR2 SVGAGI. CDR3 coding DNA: TGTGCCAGCAGTTACCTAGATCGCCCTGGAGGCTACACCTTC. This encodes CASSYLDRPGGYTF.

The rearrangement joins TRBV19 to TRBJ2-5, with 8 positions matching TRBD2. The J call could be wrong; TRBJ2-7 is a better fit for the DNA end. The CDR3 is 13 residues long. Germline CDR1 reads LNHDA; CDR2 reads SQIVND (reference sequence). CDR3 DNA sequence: TGTGCCAGTAGTATCGGGGGGGCCTACGAGCAGTACTTC. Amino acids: CASSIGGAYEQYF.

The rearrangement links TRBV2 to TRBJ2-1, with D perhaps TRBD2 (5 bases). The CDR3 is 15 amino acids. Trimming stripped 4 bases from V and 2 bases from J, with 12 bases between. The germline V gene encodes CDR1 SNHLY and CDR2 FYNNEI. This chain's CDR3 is CASSGQAATYNEQFF. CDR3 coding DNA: TGTGCCAGCAGTGGACAAGCGGCCACCTACAATGAGCAGTTCTTC.

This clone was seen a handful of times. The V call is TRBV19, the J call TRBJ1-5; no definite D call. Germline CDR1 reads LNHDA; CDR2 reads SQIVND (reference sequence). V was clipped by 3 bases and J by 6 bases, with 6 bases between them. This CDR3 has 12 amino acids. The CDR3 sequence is CASSMMRQPQHF. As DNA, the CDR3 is TGTGCCAGTAGTATGATGCGTCAGCCCCAGCATTTT.

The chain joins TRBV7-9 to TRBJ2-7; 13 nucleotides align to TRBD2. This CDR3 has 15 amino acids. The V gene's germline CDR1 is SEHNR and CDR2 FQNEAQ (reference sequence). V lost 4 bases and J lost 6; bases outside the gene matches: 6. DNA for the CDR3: TGTGCCAGCAGCTCCGGACTAGCGGGAGTTTCCGAGCAGTACTTC. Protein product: CASSSGLAGVSEQYF.

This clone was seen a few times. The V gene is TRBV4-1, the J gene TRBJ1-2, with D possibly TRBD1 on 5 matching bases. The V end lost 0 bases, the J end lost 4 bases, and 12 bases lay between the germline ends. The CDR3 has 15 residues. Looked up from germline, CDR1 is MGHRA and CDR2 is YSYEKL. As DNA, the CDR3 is TGCGCCAGCAGCCAAGATGCCCAGGGATTCTATGGCTACACCTTC. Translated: CASSQDAQGFYGYTF.

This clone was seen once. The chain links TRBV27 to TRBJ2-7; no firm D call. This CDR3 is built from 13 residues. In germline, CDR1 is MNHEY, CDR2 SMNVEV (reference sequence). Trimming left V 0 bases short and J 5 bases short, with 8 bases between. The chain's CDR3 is CASSLSRYNEQYF. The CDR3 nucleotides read TGTGCCAGCAGTTTATCGAGGTATAACGAGCAGTACTTC.

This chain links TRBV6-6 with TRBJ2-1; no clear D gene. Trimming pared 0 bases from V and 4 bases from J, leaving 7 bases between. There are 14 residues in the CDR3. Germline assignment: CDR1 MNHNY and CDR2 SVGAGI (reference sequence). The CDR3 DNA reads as TGTGCCAGCAGTTACTCCACAGCTTACAATGAGCAGTTCTTC. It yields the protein CASSYSTAYNEQFF.

The CDR3 spells CASSYPSGINTDTQYF. CDR3 nucleotides: TGTGCCAGCAGTTACCCTAGCGGGATAAACACAGATACGCAGTATTTT. The V gene is TRBV6-6, the J gene TRBJ2-3, with 9 bases aligning to TRBD2. Trimming at V came to 2 bases and at J to 2 bases, leaving 5 bases not matched to a gene. Germline CDR1 reads MNHNY; CDR2 reads SVGAGI (reference sequence). The CDR3 is 16 amino acids.

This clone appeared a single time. The CDR3 DNA is TGTGCCAGTAGTCCACGGGACAGGGTAAAAAATGGTGAAGCTTTCTTT. Translating it yields CASSPRDRVKNGEAFF. This chain links TRBV19 with TRBJ1-1; 9 bases are shared with TRBD1. Germline V gives CDR1 LNHDA, CDR2 SQIVND (reference sequence). This CDR3 has 16 residues. Trimming took 5 bases from V and 7 from J; bases not matched to a gene: 14.

The CDR3 here is CAIKEGDSNTGELFF. CDR3 DNA sequence: TGTGCCATCAAAGAGGGGGACAGTAACACCGGGGAGCTGTTTTTT. The chain recombines TRBV10-3 with TRBJ2-2; 7 bases agree with TRBD1. CDR3 length equals 15 residues. The V gene's germline CDR1 is ENHRY and CDR2 SYGVKD. Trimming removed 7 bases from V and 2 bases from J; junction bases left unmatched: 7.

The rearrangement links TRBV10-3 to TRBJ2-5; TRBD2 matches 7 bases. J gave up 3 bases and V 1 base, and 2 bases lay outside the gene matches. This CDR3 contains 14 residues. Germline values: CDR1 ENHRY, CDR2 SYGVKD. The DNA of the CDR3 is TGTGCCATCAGTGAGTTACGGGGGGAAGAGACCCAGTACTTC. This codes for CAISELRGEETQYF.

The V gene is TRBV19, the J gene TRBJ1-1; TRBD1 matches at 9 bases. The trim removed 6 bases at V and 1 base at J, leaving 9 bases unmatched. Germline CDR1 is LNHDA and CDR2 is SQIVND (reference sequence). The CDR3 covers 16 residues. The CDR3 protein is CASRETGGRGNTEAFF. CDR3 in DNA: TGTGCCAGTAGAGAAACAGGGGGCAGAGGGAACACTGAAGCTTTCTTT.

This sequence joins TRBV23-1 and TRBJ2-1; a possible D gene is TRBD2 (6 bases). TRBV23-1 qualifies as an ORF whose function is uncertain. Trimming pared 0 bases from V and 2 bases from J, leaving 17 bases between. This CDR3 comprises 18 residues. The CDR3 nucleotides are TGCGCCAGCAGTCAATCGCGACCTCCGGGAGTACCCTACAATGAGCAGTTCTTC. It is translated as CASSQSRPPGVPYNEQFF.

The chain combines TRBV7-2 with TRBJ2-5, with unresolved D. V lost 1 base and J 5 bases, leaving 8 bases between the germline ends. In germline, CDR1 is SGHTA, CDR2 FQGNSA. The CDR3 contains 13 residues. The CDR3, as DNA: TGTGCCAGCAGCTTAGGGCCCGGGGAGACCCAGTACTTC. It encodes CASSLGPGETQYF.

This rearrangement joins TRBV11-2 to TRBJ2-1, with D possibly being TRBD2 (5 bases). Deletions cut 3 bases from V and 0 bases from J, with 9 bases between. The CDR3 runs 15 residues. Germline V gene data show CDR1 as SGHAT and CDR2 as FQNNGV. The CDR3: CASSFPSGSYNEQFF. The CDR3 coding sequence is TGTGCCAGCAGCTTTCCCAGCGGCTCCTACAATGAGCAGTTCTTC. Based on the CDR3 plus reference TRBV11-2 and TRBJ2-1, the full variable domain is EAGVAQSPRYKIIEKRQSVAFWCNPISGHATLYWYQQILGQGPKLLIQFQNNGVVDDSQLPKDRFSAERLKGVDSTLKIQPAKLEDSAVYLCASSFPSGSYNEQFFGPGTRLTVL.

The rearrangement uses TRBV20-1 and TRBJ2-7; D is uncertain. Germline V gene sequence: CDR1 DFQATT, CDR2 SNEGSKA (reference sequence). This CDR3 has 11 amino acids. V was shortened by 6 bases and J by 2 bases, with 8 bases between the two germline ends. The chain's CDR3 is CSAGSTYEQYV. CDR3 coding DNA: TGCAGTGCGGGCAGTACCTACGAGCAGTACGTC.

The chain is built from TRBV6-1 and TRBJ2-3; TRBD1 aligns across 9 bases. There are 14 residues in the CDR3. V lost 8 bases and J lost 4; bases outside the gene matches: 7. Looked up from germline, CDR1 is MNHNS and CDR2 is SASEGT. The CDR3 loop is CASGGQGKADTQYF. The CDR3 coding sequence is TGTGCCAGCGGTGGACAGGGGAAGGCAGATACGCAGTATTTT.

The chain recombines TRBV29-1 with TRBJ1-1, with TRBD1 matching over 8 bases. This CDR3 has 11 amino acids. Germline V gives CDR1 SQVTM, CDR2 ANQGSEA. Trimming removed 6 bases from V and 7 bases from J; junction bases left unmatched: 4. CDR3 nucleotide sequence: TGCAGCGTGGACAGGGTGAATGAAGCTTTCTTT. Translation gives CSVDRVNEAFF.

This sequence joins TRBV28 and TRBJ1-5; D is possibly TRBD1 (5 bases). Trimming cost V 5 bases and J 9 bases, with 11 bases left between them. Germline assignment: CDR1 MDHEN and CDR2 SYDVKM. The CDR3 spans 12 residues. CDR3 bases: TGTGCCAGCAGTACCCGTCAGGGGCCCCAGCATTTT. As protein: CASSTRQGPQHF.

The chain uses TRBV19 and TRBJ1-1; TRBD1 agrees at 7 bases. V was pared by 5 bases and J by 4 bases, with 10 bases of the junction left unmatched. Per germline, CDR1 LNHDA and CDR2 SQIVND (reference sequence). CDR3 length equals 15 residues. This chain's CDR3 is CASSPRGRGPTEAFF. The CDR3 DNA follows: TGTGCCAGTAGTCCACGAGGTAGGGGGCCCACTGAAGCTTTCTTT.

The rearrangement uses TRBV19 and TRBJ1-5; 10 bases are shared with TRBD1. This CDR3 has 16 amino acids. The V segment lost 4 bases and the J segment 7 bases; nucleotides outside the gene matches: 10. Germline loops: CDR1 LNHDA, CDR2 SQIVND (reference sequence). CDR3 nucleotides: TGTGCCAGTAGTACACCGGGACAGGGGAGTAGGCAGCCCCAGCATTTT. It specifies CASSTPGQGSRQPQHF.